The 15 T cell receptor beta chains presented below share a single source sample, sequenced in a study of T cells in Graves' hyperthyroidism and ophthalmopathy. TCR beta CDR3 regions were amplified from RNA. HTBI primers were used for first-round RT-PCR of the TCR CDR3. Via MiXCR, TCRdb re-called the multiplex PCR reads, giving one row per CDR3 protein. The sample contains 600,000 to 850,000 distinct CDR3 sequences, about 17% of which appear only once. The sequencing input was blood. Receptors originate from a woman aged 45-59 years with Graves' hyperthyroidism that later progressed to Graves' ophthalmopathy.

A note on this clonotype: A much larger clone lies one base from this, so it may be a read error. This chain links TRBV6-2 or TRBV6-3 with TRBJ1-1; D is ambiguous. This CDR3 spans 15 amino acids. Germline CDR1 and CDR2: MNHEY and SVGEGT. Trimming shortened V by 1 base and J by 4 bases, and 13 bases separated the two germline ends. Here the CDR3 DNA reads TGTGCCAGCAGTTACTTGCCGGAGGCGGGCACTGAAGCTTTCTTT. The encoded protein is CASSYLPEAGTEAFF.

The chain couples TRBV7-9 to TRBJ1-2; no reliable D call. Trimming shortened V by 5 bases and J by 4 bases, and 8 bases separated the two germline ends. This CDR3 spans 12 amino acids. CDR1 and CDR2 from the germline V gene are SEHNR and FQNEAQ (reference sequence). CDR3 nucleotides: TGTGCCAGCAGCCCCCCTATCTATGGCTACACCTTC. Encoded protein: CASSPPIYGYTF.

The chain is built from TRBV2 and TRBJ2-3; 8 nucleotides match TRBD2. The CDR3 sequence is 15 residues long. Germline V gene sequence: CDR1 SNHLY, CDR2 FYNNEI. V trimming: 7 bases; J trimming: 1 base; junction bases outside the gene matches: 7. DNA for the CDR3: TGTGCCAGCAAGGTCGGGGGGGCCCGCACAGATACGCAGTATTTT. It encodes CASKVGGARTDTQYF.

This clonotype was seen a few times. The chain has TRBV28 and TRBJ1-6; D ambiguous. There are 11 residues in the CDR3. Germline CDR1 MDHEN, CDR2 SYDVKM. V shed 5 bases and J shed 9 bases, with 5 bases lying between them. CDR3 sequence: CASSIGSPLHF. The CDR3, as DNA: TGTGCCAGCAGTATCGGTTCACCCCTCCACTTT.

This clonotype has ten or more counts. The chain uses TRBV7-2 and TRBJ1-1; 10 nucleotides line up with TRBD1. After removal of 4 bases from V and 6 bases from J, the junction contained 5 bases not matched to a gene. Germline-derived CDR1 and CDR2 are SGHTA and FQGNSA. CDR3 size: 14 residues. CDR3 residues: CASSWGQGRAEAFF. CDR3 in DNA: TGTGCCAGCAGCTGGGGACAGGGGAGAGCTGAAGCTTTCTTT.

The CDR3, as DNA: TGTGCCAGCAGTTACTCGATGGCTAGCGGGGCCACAGATACGCAGTATTTT. It yields the protein CASSYSMASGATDTQYF. This chain connects TRBV6-6 to TRBJ2-3, with TRBD2 identical over 9 bases. From germline, CDR1 is MNHNY and CDR2 SVGAGI (reference sequence). The V gene end was trimmed by 0 bases and the J gene end by 2 bases; junction bases not matched to a gene: 6. The CDR3 sequence is 17 residues long.

V and J are TRBV6-1 and TRBJ1-5; 7 bases are a match to TRBD1. With 3 bases clipped from V and 4 bases from J, the junction kept 3 bases outside the gene matches. This CDR3 contains 14 residues. From germline, CDR1 is MNHNS and CDR2 SASEGT. CDR3 sequence reads: CASSDLTGNQPQHF. The CDR3 DNA follows: TGTGCCAGCAGTGATTTGACAGGGAATCAGCCCCAGCATTTT.

The chain combines TRBV7-3 with TRBJ2-7; 10 nucleotides agree with TRBD2. Germline-derived CDR1 and CDR2 are SGHTA and FQGTGA. V was pared by 2 bases and J by 4 bases, with 8 bases of the junction left unmatched. This CDR3 has 16 amino acids. The CDR3 DNA reads TGTGCCAGCAGCTTAGGACCCGTTAGCGGGGGGTACGAGCAGTACTTC. It translates to CASSLGPVSGGYEQYF.

This clonotype was observed many times. The V and J genes are TRBV30 and TRBJ1-1; no clear D. The CDR3 runs 15 residues. Trimming cost V 0 bases and J 4 bases, with 15 bases left between them. The germline gives CDR1 GTSNPN, CDR2 SVGIG (reference sequence). The CDR3 spells CAWSVPRVGVTEAFF. The DNA for the CDR3 is TGTGCCTGGAGTGTACCCAGAGTAGGTGTCACTGAAGCTTTCTTT.

The J gene is TRBJ2-5, the V gene TRBV6-1; D perhaps matches TRBD2 (5 bases). Germline V gene sequence: CDR1 MNHNS, CDR2 SASEGT. CDR3 length: 16 amino acids. Trimming left V 3 bases short and J 0 bases short, with 14 bases between. The CDR3 loop reads CASSDATRPYQETQYF. The CDR3 DNA sequence: TGTGCCAGCAGTGATGCAACTAGGCCGTACCAAGAGACCCAGTACTTC.

The chain combines TRBV20-1 with TRBJ2-1, with 15 positions matching TRBD2. This CDR3 comprises 17 residues. The junction had 12 bases not matched to a gene; V was cut back by 5 bases and J by 7 bases. CDR1 is DFQATT and CDR2 is SNEGSKA in the germline V gene (reference sequence). The CDR3 sequence is CSAPRQSGTSGGNEQFF. The CDR3 coding sequence is TGCAGTGCTCCTCGCCAGTCCGGGACTAGCGGGGGGAATGAGCAGTTCTTC.

J is TRBJ1-5 and V is TRBV20-1; 10 positions agree with TRBD1. This CDR3 is 16 amino acids long. Germline assignment: CDR1 DFQATT and CDR2 SNEGSKA (reference sequence). The V segment lost 0 bases and the J segment 2 bases; nucleotides outside the gene matches: 4. The CDR3 is CSARDTGTGGNQPQHF. The CDR3 DNA follows: TGCAGTGCTAGAGATACTGGGACAGGGGGCAATCAGCCCCAGCATTTT.

This clonotype has at least ten counts. The gene calls are TRBV13 and TRBJ2-1; D is possibly TRBD1 or TRBD2 (5 bases each). The ends were cut back, 5 bases at V and 7 bases at J, with 12 bases in the middle. The CDR3 has 13 residues. The germline CDR1 and CDR2 sequences are PRHDT and FYEKMQ (reference sequence). The CDR3 DNA follows: TGTGCCAGCAGCGCCCCATGGGGGAATGAGCAGTTCTTC. Protein sequence: CASSAPWGNEQFF.

There are many counts of this clonotype. This chain links TRBV30 with TRBJ1-1; D gene uncertain. CDR1 GTSNPN and CDR2 SVGIG come from the germline V gene (reference sequence). The CDR3 sequence is 13 residues long. The V and J ends lost 7 bases and 4 bases respectively, with 16 bases between them. The CDR3 DNA reads TGTGCCTCTTCACAACGGGGTTTCACTGAAGCTTTCTTT. Translating it yields CASSQRGFTEAFF.

The J gene is TRBJ1-5, the V gene TRBV2; D remains ambiguous. Germline CDR1 reads SNHLY; CDR2 reads FYNNEI. The V end lost 0 bases, the J end lost 6 bases, and 9 bases lay between the germline ends. The CDR3 runs to 14 residues. The CDR3 DNA follows: TGTGCCAGCAGTGAAGCGGGAACCCGTCAGCCCCAGCATTTT. Residues: CASSEAGTRQPQHF.